Listed below are T cell receptor beta chains from one sample, sequenced in a study of T cells in Graves' hyperthyroidism and ophthalmopathy. Using its own MiXCR run on the multiplex PCR reads, TCRdb lists one record per CDR3 protein. This repertoire shows just over 550,000 distinct CDR3 sequences, under 60% found once; its top ten account for 8.2%. The sequenced sample was peripheral blood or thyroid tissue (not recorded which). The source of these receptors is a young woman with Graves' hyperthyroidism. The CDR3 runs from the conserved cysteine through the conserved F or W. The order of the fields is V gene, clone size, J gene, D gene, CDR3 protein, CDR3 DNA. D genes are given only for firm matches. Size is stated for part of the rows, as once, few or many counts, or as a class when the clone is expanded.

TRBV29-1	.	TRBJ1-2	.	CSVTGQGRGYGYTF	TGCAGCGTTACTGGCCAAGGGAGAGGCTATGGCTACACCTTC
TRBV7-2	many	TRBJ1-1	.	CASSLSRNTEAFF	TGTGCCAGCAGCTTGTCCAGGAACACTGAAGCTTTCTTT
TRBV2	many	TRBJ1-4	.	CASRPRFGEKLFF	TGTGCCAGCAGACCCCGGTTTGGCGAAAAACTGTTTTTT
TRBV7-9	few	TRBJ1-2	.	CASSLLLPGDNYGYTF	TGTGCCAGCAGCTTACTTCTCCCAGGGGACAACTATGGCTACACCTTC
TRBV7-2	many	TRBJ1-4	.	CASSLNREKLFF	TGTGCCAGCAGCCTCAACAGGGAGAAACTGTTTTTT
TRBV7-9	.	TRBJ1-4	TRBD1	CASSERTVRDSEKLFF	TGTGCCAGCAGCGAGAGAACAGTCCGGGACAGTGAAAAACTGTTTTTT
TRBV2	.	TRBJ2-7	TRBD1	CASSARDRDVNGYEQYF	TGTGCCAGCAGTGCCCGGGACAGGGACGTGAATGGCTACGAGCAGTACTTC
TRBV29-1	.	TRBJ1-2	.	CSVSTVDYTF	TGCAGCGTTAGTACGGTAGACTACACCTTC
TRBV6-1	.	TRBJ2-7	.	CASSPSLRSYEQYF	TGTGCCAGCAGCCCCTCCCTGCGATCCTACGAGCAGTACTTC
TRBV29-1	.	TRBJ1-2	TRBD1	CSGGTGGPPYGYTF	TGCAGCGGAGGGACAGGGGGCCCGCCGTATGGCTACACCTTC
TRBV20-1	few	TRBJ1-6	TRBD1	CSARGLQGEHLHF	TGCAGTGCTAGAGGACTACAGGGGGAACACCTCCACTTT
TRBV15	many	TRBJ1-1	.	CATSRDTLNTEAFF	TGTGCCACCAGCAGGGACACTCTGAACACTGAAGCTTTCTTT
TRBV7-8	.	TRBJ1-2	.	CASSSRVPNDGYTF	TGTGCCAGCAGCTCCCGGGTCCCTAACGATGGCTACACCTTC
TRBV7-9	.	TRBJ2-2	.	CASSLVVRDTGELFF	TGTGCCAGCAGCTTAGTAGTCAGGGACACCGGGGAGCTGTTTTTT
TRBV29-1	.	TRBJ1-2	TRBD1	CSQGGQVTSYGYTF	TGCAGCCAAGGAGGACAGGTGACGTCCTATGGCTACACCTTC
TRBV10-3	many	TRBJ1-1	.	CASSEGGNTEAFF	TGTGCCAGCAGCGAAGGGGGGAACACTGAAGCTTTCTTT
TRBV25-1	.	TRBJ1-1	TRBD1	CASTDGQGAEYTEAFF	TGTGCCAGCACGGACGGACAGGGGGCAGAATACACTGAAGCTTTCTTT
TRBV20-1	.	TRBJ1-1	TRBD1	CSAKRTGEKAFF	TGCAGTGCGAAAAGGACAGGGGAGAAAGCTTTCTTT
TRBV25-1	medium-sized	TRBJ1-2	.	CASSDLRGGYTF	TGTGCCAGCAGTGATCTCCGAGGGGGCTACACCTTC
TRBV29-1	.	TRBJ1-5	.	CSGKEGNQPQHF	TGCAGCGGCAAAGAGGGGAATCAGCCCCAGCATTTT
TRBV6-5	few	TRBJ1-3	.	CASKPGLGGNTIYF	TGTGCCAGCAAGCCAGGGTTAGGTGGAAACACCATATATTTT
TRBV7-6	few	TRBJ2-7	.	CASSQGQDEQYF	TGTGCCAGCAGCCAAGGCCAGGACGAGCAGTACTTC
TRBV9	.	TRBJ1-5	.	CASSGGGVGNQPQHF	TGTGCCAGCAGCGGGGGGGGTGTGGGCAATCAGCCCCAGCATTTT
TRBV29-1	.	TRBJ1-5	TRBD1	CSVRTGGDQPQHF	TGCAGCGTGAGGACAGGGGGCGACCAGCCCCAGCATTTT
TRBV10-3	few	TRBJ1-3	TRBD1	CASSYLGTDSGNTIYF	TGTGCCAGCAGTTACCTCGGGACAGACTCTGGAAACACCATATATTTT
TRBV2	.	TRBJ2-5	.	CASSRTREETQYF	TGTGCCAGCAGTCGGACGAGGGAAGAGACCCAGTACTTC
TRBV24-1	few	TRBJ2-2	.	CATSDLGFTGELFF	TGTGCCACCAGTGATCTCGGATTCACCGGGGAGCTGTTTTTT
TRBV6-5	few	TRBJ2-7	.	CASSYLGETAYEQYF	TGTGCCAGCAGTTACTTAGGTGAAACGGCCTACGAGCAGTACTTC
TRBV2	.	TRBJ2-3	.	CASSLYPRQAKSTDTQYF	TGCGCCAGCAGCCTTTACCCAAGACAGGCCAAGAGCACAGATACGCAGTATTTT
TRBV15	many	TRBJ1-4	.	CATSRDLPRVVEKLFF	TGTGCCACCAGCAGAGATTTGCCCAGGGTGGTCGAAAAACTGTTTTTT
TRBV10-3	.	TRBJ1-1	TRBD1	CASSYSRTGGMTEAFF	TGTGCCAGCAGTTACTCACGGACAGGGGGAATGACTGAAGCTTTCTTT
TRBV14	.	TRBJ1-5	.	CASSPLGDYNQPQHF	TGTGCCAGCAGCCCCCTTGGAGACTACAATCAGCCCCAGCATTTT
TRBV12-5	.	TRBJ1-1	TRBD1	CASGLSRRQGVNTEAFF	TGTGCTAGTGGTTTGTCACGGAGACAGGGGGTGAACACTGAAGCTTTCTTT
TRBV19	few	TRBJ1-6	.	CASTGKDYSPLHF	TGTGCCAGTACCGGGAAAGATTATTCACCCCTCCACTTT
TRBV20-1	.	TRBJ1-1	.	CSASDGRRTEAFF	TGCAGTGCTTCGGACGGGAGGAGAACTGAAGCTTTCTTT
TRBV24-1	.	TRBJ2-2	.	CATSDLLTGTGELFF	TGTGCCACCAGTGATTTGCTTACAGGTACCGGGGAGCTGTTTTTT
TRBV24-1	.	TRBJ2-1	TRBD1	CATSAPGQGYEQFF	TGTGCCACCAGTGCCCCGGGACAGGGATATGAGCAGTTCTTC
TRBV15	many	TRBJ2-7	.	CATSRAASSYEQYF	TGTGCCACCAGCAGAGCGGCTAGCAGCTACGAGCAGTACTTC
TRBV2	.	TRBJ1-6	TRBD1	CASTAGGDRFSYNSPLHF	TGTGCCAGCACGGCAGGGGGCGACCGTTTCTCCTATAATTCACCCCTCCACTTT
TRBV24-1	.	TRBJ1-5	.	CATSDFGGKHPQHF	TGTGCCACCAGTGATTTTGGGGGTAAACACCCCCAGCATTTT
TRBV15	.	TRBJ2-7	TRBD2	CATSRRWTSSYEQYF	TGTGCCACCAGCAGACGATGGACTAGCAGCTACGAGCAGTACTTC
TRBV7-2	.	TRBJ2-2	TRBD2	CASSRAPAGELTGELFF	TGCGCCAGCAGCCGCGCCCCAGCGGGAGAGCTCACCGGGGAGCTGTTTTTT
TRBV5-1	few	TRBJ2-7	.	CASRFSSTYEQYF	TGCGCCAGCAGATTCTCCTCTACTTACGAGCAGTACTTC